This T cell receptor beta chain came from a study of blood T cells in healthy people across ages. Notes on the study in general: The fall in TCR beta diversity per million T cells was roughly linear with age. It was held that diversity estimates obtained from one million T cells represented underestimates.

Each donor's blood draw was ten milliliters of peripheral blood. Germline CDR1 DFQATT, CDR2 SNEGSKA (reference sequence). The CDR3 consists of 17 residues. A remark on this clonotype: Its antigen is undetermined. A read error may account for a junction end that differs from germline.

PCR was performed a second time for about 7 to 12 cycles using a sample-barcoded 5' primer and a J-beta primer mix. A template-switch adaptor that had 12 random nucleotides put a tag on each cDNA molecule. TCRdb reprocessed the 5' RACE reads with MiXCR, giving one entry per CDR3 protein. The sample includes roughly 800,000 distinct CDR3 sequences, 35% to 40% of them seen just once. The sequenced sample was blood. The V gene is TRBV20-1, the J gene TRBJ1-3; D call uncertain. This TCR was sampled from a young man in good health. In DNA form, the CDR3 reads TGCAGTGCTAGAGATATGGTGGTTTGGAACTCTGGAAACGCCATATATTTT. It encodes CSARDMVVWNSGNAIYF.